One TCR beta chain is described in this entry. This record belongs to a study of blood T cell repertoires in COVID-19. Assay: immunoSEQ multiplex PCR; the TCRdb copy retains only in-frame clones and omits some. Here the sample spans about 300,000 clones, approximately 88% being singletons. This CDR3 is built from 16 residues. The germline gives CDR1 SGHRS, CDR2 YFSETQ. Trimming at V came to 4 bases and at J to 4 bases, leaving 13 bases not matched to a gene. This TCR was recovered from a human donor with COVID-19, enrolled during active disease. The donor label of this sample is uncertain. V gene TRBV5-1 combines with J gene TRBJ2-7; 8 bases agree with TRBD1. The sequenced sample was peripheral blood. This chain's CDR3 is CASSLRGGQGRYEQYF. In DNA, the CDR3 is TGCGCCAGCAGCCTCAGAGGCGGACAGGGTCGATACGAGCAGTACTTC.